These 29 T cell receptor beta chains came from one sample sequenced in a study of blood T cell repertoires in COVID-19. The protocol was immunoSEQ multiplex PCR, while the TCRdb copy is restricted to in-frame clones and leaves out a portion. The table has roughly 240,000 clones, around 80% seen once; the top ten hold about 2.1%. The sequenced material came from peripheral blood. These TCRs come from a man aged 40-49 years who had recovered from COVID-19.

The V call is TRBV24-1, the J call TRBJ2-3; D is possibly TRBD1 (6 bases). Trimming stripped 9 bases from V and 3 bases from J, with 12 bases between. The germline gives CDR1 KGHDR, CDR2 SFDVKD. There are 13 residues in the CDR3. The CDR3 spells CATPRGRTDTQYF. Written as DNA, the CDR3 is TGTGCCACCCCCAGGGGCCGGACAGATACGCAGTATTTT.

This chain joins TRBV30 and TRBJ1-5, with D hard to call. Germline CDR1 is GTSNPN and CDR2 is SVGIG (reference sequence). Trimming took 4 bases from V and 0 from J, leaving 7 bases between them. The CDR3 length is 13 residues. CDR3 in DNA: TGTGCCTGGAACGGGGATAGCAATCAGCCCCAGCATTTT. Protein sequence: CAWNGDSNQPQHF.

The chain couples TRBV3-1 (or the pseudogene TRBV3-2) to TRBJ2-6; TRBD1 matches 9 bases. Losses at the gene ends were 7 bases for V and 4 bases for J; bases not matched to a gene: 2. In germline, CDR1 is LGHDT, CDR2 YNNKEL (reference sequence). The CDR3 length is 14 residues. CDR3 nucleotide sequence: TGTGCCAGCAAGACAGGGGGAGGGGCCAACGTCCTGACTTTC. Protein product: CASKTGGGANVLTF.

V usage is TRBV27 and J usage is TRBJ2-5, with TRBD2 identical over 7 bases. The CDR3 is 17 residues long. Per germline, CDR1 MNHEY and CDR2 SMNVEV (reference sequence). J was trimmed by 2 bases and V by 0 bases; bases with no gene match: 9. CDR3 protein: CASSLSRTRVGQETQYF. The CDR3 bases are TGTGCCAGCAGTTTATCACGGACTAGAGTTGGTCAAGAGACCCAGTACTTC.

The chain employs TRBV5-4 and TRBJ2-5; perhaps TRBD2 as D (5 bases). Germline CDR1 and CDR2: SGHNT and YYREEE (reference sequence). The germline V and J ends were trimmed by 0 bases and 3 bases, with 6 bases remaining between them. The length of the CDR3 is 13 residues. Written as DNA, the CDR3 is TGTGCCAGCAGCTTGGGAGCGGAAGAGACCCAGTACTTC. Amino acids: CASSLGAEETQYF.

The chain recombines TRBV18 with TRBJ1-5; no reliable D call. Germline CDR1 and CDR2: KGHSH and LQKENI. V was pared by 3 bases and J by 0 bases, with 6 bases between. The CDR3 is made up of 14 amino acids. CDR3 bases: TGTGCCAGCTCACCGGACTATAGCAATCAGCCCCAGCATTTT. Translated, it gives CASSPDYSNQPQHF.

The V call is TRBV4-1, the J call TRBJ2-5; the D gene is possibly TRBD1 (6 bases). CDR3 length equals 14 residues. CDR1 and CDR2 from the germline V gene are MGHRA and YSYEKL. V lost 4 bases and J lost 0, with 9 bases in between. CDR3 bases: TGCGCCAGCAGCCGACAGGAGAACCAAGAGACCCAGTACTTC. Translating it yields CASSRQENQETQYF.

The V gene is TRBV21-1, the J gene TRBJ2-1; the table's D call TRBD2 went unverified against the DNA. TRBV21-1 represents a pseudogene. This CDR3 spans 17 amino acids. The CDR3 spells CASSKVDSGDSYNEQFF. The CDR3 coding sequence is TGTGCCAGCAGCAAAGTTGATAGCGGGGATTCCTACAATGAGCAGTTCTTC.

In its sample, this clone was seen once. The CDR3 protein is CASSGDIGTPYGYTF. As DNA, the CDR3 is TGTGCCAGTAGTGGGGACATTGGTACACCTTATGGCTACACCTTC. The V call is TRBV19, the J call TRBJ1-2, with a weak D call TRBD1 (6 bases). Germline CDR1 and CDR2: LNHDA and SQIVND (reference sequence). CDR3 length: 15 amino acids. Trimming shortened V by 5 bases and J by 5 bases, and 18 bases separated the two germline ends.

The gene calls are TRBV10-3 and TRBJ1-5; D gene ambiguous. Germline assignment: CDR1 ENHRY and CDR2 SYGVKD. V lost 0 bases and J lost 7, with 7 bases in between. The CDR3 covers 13 residues. CDR3 coding DNA: TGTGCCATCAGTGAGTCGGCTGGCCAGCCCCAGCATTTT. Amino acids: CAISESAGQPQHF.

The chain couples TRBV6-1 to TRBJ2-2; 9 bases map to TRBD2. This CDR3 comprises 16 residues. V was pared by 4 bases and J by 6 bases, with 9 bases of the junction left unmatched. Germline V gene data show CDR1 as MNHNS and CDR2 as SASEGT. The CDR3 coding sequence is TGTGCCAGCAGTGCCCTAGCGGGAAGGGTGGCCGGGGAGCTGTTTTTT. It codes for CASSALAGRVAGELFF.

The V and J genes are TRBV27 and TRBJ1-2; 8 nucleotides agree with TRBD1. The CDR3 covers 16 residues. V shed 8 bases and J 2 bases; nucleotides not matched to a gene: 13. The germline V gene encodes CDR1 MNHEY and CDR2 SMNVEV (reference sequence). The DNA for the CDR3 is TGTGCCAGCTGGAGGGAAACAGGGGGTCTCAACTATGGCTACACCTTC. This codes for CASWRETGGLNYGYTF.

V and J are TRBV19 and TRBJ1-5, with D perhaps TRBD1 (6 bases). Trimming removed 4 bases at V and 1 base at J, with 11 bases between. Germline V gene data show CDR1 as LNHDA and CDR2 as SQIVND (reference sequence). The CDR3 sequence is 15 residues long. The CDR3 nucleotides read TGTGCCAGTAGTAAGGGGGGGCAGAGCAATCAGCCCCAGCATTTT. Amino acid sequence: CASSKGGQSNQPQHF.

The chain employs TRBV9 and TRBJ1-1; D remains unclear. Germline CDR1 and CDR2: SGDLS and YYNGEE. V lost 0 bases and J 0 bases, leaving 3 bases between the germline ends. This CDR3 spans 13 amino acids. CDR3: CASSVALNTEAFF. As DNA, the CDR3 is TGTGCCAGCAGCGTAGCTTTGAACACTGAAGCTTTCTTT.

The rearrangement joins TRBV5-1 to TRBJ1-1, with a possible D match to TRBD1 (6 bases). CDR1 is SGHRS, CDR2 YFSETQ, per germline. Trimming left V 2 bases short and J 0 bases short, with 11 bases between. This CDR3 is built from 15 residues. The CDR3 spells CASSFSDRLNTEAFF. The DNA of the CDR3 is TGCGCCAGCAGCTTCTCGGACAGACTGAACACTGAAGCTTTCTTT.

The chain is built from TRBV10-3 and TRBJ2-7; perhaps TRBD1 as D (6 bases). CDR1 is ENHRY, CDR2 SYGVKD, per germline. Trimming stripped 5 bases from V and 6 bases from J, with 20 bases between. CDR3 length equals 15 residues. The CDR3 DNA reads as TGTGCCATCAGTTCCCTTACAGGGATCGAGTCCGAGCAGTACTTC. It codes for CAISSLTGIESEQYF.

Here the CDR3 DNA reads TGTGCCAGCAGACTAGCCCAAAAGCAGTTCTTC. Residues: CASRLAQKQFF. This chain uses TRBV6-5 with TRBJ2-1, with D perhaps TRBD2 (6 bases). Trimming took 6 bases from V and 11 from J, leaving 11 bases between them. Germline V lookup: CDR1 MNHEY, CDR2 SVGAGI. This CDR3 has 11 amino acids.

This chain connects TRBV5-4 to TRBJ2-5; D is perhaps TRBD1 (5 bases). The CDR3 totals 13 residues. Germline V CDR1 and CDR2: SGHNT, YYREEE (reference sequence). Trimming removed 4 bases from V and 1 base from J, with 8 bases in between. The CDR3 spells CASSPDSQETQYF. The CDR3 DNA reads TGTGCCAGCAGCCCCGACAGCCAAGAGACCCAGTACTTC.

The chain combines TRBV3-1 (or the pseudogene TRBV3-2) with TRBJ2-3; 12 bases line up with TRBD2. Trimming removed 3 bases from V and 5 bases from J; junction bases left unmatched: 9. This CDR3 comprises 17 residues. Germline V CDR1 and CDR2: LGHDT, YNNKEL (reference sequence). The CDR3 bases are TGTGCCAGCAGCCAGTCCCCTAGCGGGAGGGCCGTAGATACGCAGTATTTT. This sequence encodes CASSQSPSGRAVDTQYF.

This chain links TRBV5-1 with TRBJ1-5, with 7 bases that match TRBD1. The germline V gene has CDR1 SGHRS and CDR2 YFSETQ. Losses at the gene ends were 1 base for V and 0 bases for J; bases not matched to a gene: 10. The CDR3 is made up of 18 amino acids. The CDR3 DNA reads as TGCGCCAGCAGCTTGTCTCCTGGGACAGAAAGTAGCAATCAGCCCCAGCATTTT. It encodes CASSLSPGTESSNQPQHF.

The chain carries TRBV6-5 and TRBJ2-7; D is perhaps TRBD2 (6 bases). The CDR3 sequence is 14 residues long. CDR1 is MNHEY, CDR2 SVGAGI, per germline. Trimming left V 2 bases short and J 7 bases short, with 15 bases between. CDR3 sequence reads: CASSYGPLRGEQYF. The CDR3 nucleotides are TGTGCCAGCAGTTACGGACCGCTACGGGGGGAGCAGTACTTC.

The chain couples TRBV11-2 to TRBJ1-1; 7 nucleotides match TRBD1. CDR3 length: 15 amino acids. After removal of 1 base from V and 7 bases from J, the junction contained 9 bases not matched to a gene. CDR1 and CDR2 from the germline V gene are SGHAT and FQNNGV. The CDR3 nucleotides read TGTGCCAGCAGCTTAGTACCTGGGACAGTTGGTGAAGCTTTCTTT. Translation gives CASSLVPGTVGEAFF.

This chain joins TRBV30 and TRBJ1-4; TRBD1 might be the D (6 bases). The CDR3 sequence is 15 residues long. Germline CDR1 reads GTSNPN; CDR2 reads SVGIG (reference sequence). V was pared by 0 bases and J by 6 bases, with 14 bases between. DNA for the CDR3: TGTGCCTGGAGTGTGTCGGACAGTGACCATGAAAAACTGTTTTTT. Translated: CAWSVSDSDHEKLFF.

The chain carries TRBV5-1 and TRBJ2-6, with D possibly TRBD2 on 7 matching bases. Trimming took 4 bases from V and 4 from J, leaving 24 bases between them. Germline V gene sequence: CDR1 SGHRS, CDR2 YFSETQ. The CDR3 loop spans 19 amino acids. The CDR3 nucleotides are TGCGCCAGCAGCGCGGGGGCAGGACCTGTAGGTACGGGGGCCAACGTCCTGACTTTC. As protein: CASSAGAGPVGTGANVLTF.

This clone was seen a single time. This CDR3 is CSVDKETQYF. CDR3 nucleotide sequence: TGCAGCGTTGACAAAGAGACCCAGTACTTC. J is TRBJ2-5 and V is TRBV29-1; D is uncertain. This CDR3 spans 10 amino acids. Germline V gene lookup returns CDR1 SQVTM and CDR2 ANQGSEA. Trimming left V 3 bases short and J 3 bases short, with 2 bases between.

Only one count was recorded for this clone. This chain uses TRBV7-8 with TRBJ1-1; TRBD1 agrees at 8 bases. Germline V lookup: CDR1 SGHVS, CDR2 FQNEAQ. Unmatched junction bases numbered 7, after V lost 5 bases and J lost 5 bases. The CDR3 runs 14 residues. The CDR3 region has the DNA TGTGCCAGCAGCACGCAGGGGGCGAAGACTGAAGCTTTCTTT. Translated, it gives CASSTQGAKTEAFF.

The genes are TRBV7-8 and TRBJ1-1, with D perhaps TRBD1 (6 bases). The CDR3 sequence is 15 residues long. Germline V gene lookup returns CDR1 SGHVS and CDR2 FQNEAQ. Trimming took 2 bases from V and 2 from J, leaving 12 bases between them. The CDR3 spells CASSLQQGLNTEAFF. CDR3 DNA sequence: TGTGCCAGCAGCTTACAACAGGGCCTAAACACTGAAGCTTTCTTT. Looking up the rest from reference TRBV7-8 and TRBJ1-1 gives the full variable domain: GAGVSQSPRYKVAKRGQDVALRCDPISGHVSLFWYQQALGQGPEFLTYFQNEAQLDKSGLPSDRFFAERPEGSVSTLKIQRTQQEDSAVYLCASSLQQGLNTEAFFGQGTRLTVV.

The chain employs TRBV15 and TRBJ1-2, with D hard to call. V gave up 0 bases and J gave up 7 bases, with 9 bases separating them. This CDR3 comprises 13 residues. Germline assignment: CDR1 LNHNV and CDR2 YYDKDF (reference sequence). The CDR3 bases are TGTGCCACCAGCAGAGATTCCCTCCTTGGCTACACCTTC. It translates to CATSRDSLLGYTF.

The chain is built from TRBV5-4 and TRBJ1-2; the match to TRBD1 covers 7 bases. Germline V lookup: CDR1 SGHNT, CDR2 YYREEE (reference sequence). The CDR3 is 14 amino acids. V trimming: 3 bases; J trimming: 5 bases; junction bases outside the gene matches: 7. CDR3: CASSSGTDQYGYTF. CDR3 coding DNA: TGTGCCAGCAGCTCGGGGACAGACCAGTATGGCTACACCTTC.